One sample yielded the 26 T cell receptor beta chains listed below, sequenced in a study of blood T cell repertoires in COVID-19. Some clones are missing from TCRdb's copy, which holds only in-frame ones; the method was immunoSEQ multiplex PCR. The sample carries approximately 160,000 clones, 80% recorded once. Sequenced: PBMCs or T cells enriched from blood (not recorded which). The receptors were gathered from a man in his forties who had recovered from COVID-19.

The CDR3 loop is CASSVDLEGLAFF. The CDR3 bases are TGTGCCAGCAGCGTAGATTTGGAGGGTTTAGCTTTCTTT. This chain uses TRBV9 with TRBJ1-1; D is uncertain. From germline, CDR1 is SGDLS and CDR2 YYNGEE. Trimming removed 0 bases from V and 10 bases from J, with 13 bases in between. This CDR3 comprises 13 residues.

Here the CDR3 reads CASSSGTSGGLEQYF. The CDR3 bases are TGTGCCAGCAGCTCGGGTACTAGCGGGGGTCTCGAGCAGTACTTC. This chain connects TRBV9 to TRBJ2-7; 11 nucleotides line up with TRBD2. CDR1 is SGDLS, CDR2 YYNGEE, per germline. The CDR3 sequence is 15 residues long. After removal of 4 bases from V and 6 bases from J, the junction contained 9 bases not matched to a gene.

This clone was observed once. The V gene is TRBV5-1, the J gene TRBJ1-4, with unresolved D. The germline CDR1 and CDR2 sequences are SGHRS and YFSETQ. V lost 0 bases and J lost 10, with 16 bases in between. The CDR3 spans 15 residues. CDR3 in DNA: TGCGCCAGCAGCTTGGAACCGGGTAGAATTGGAAAACTGTTTTTT. Protein product: CASSLEPGRIGKLFF.

CDR3 region: CASSPWGVNTEAFF. The CDR3 DNA is TGTGCCAGCAGCCCCTGGGGGGTTAACACTGAAGCTTTCTTT. The chain recombines TRBV6-5 with TRBJ1-1; D perhaps matches TRBD1 (5 bases). There are 14 residues in the CDR3. Between the trimmed V and J ends, which lost 6 bases and 2 bases, there was a span of 13 bases. Per the germline V gene, CDR1 is MNHEY and CDR2 is SVGAGI.

V is TRBV10-3 and J is TRBJ2-5, with unresolved D. Trimming stripped 0 bases from V and 2 bases from J, with 10 bases between. CDR3 length equals 15 residues. Germline V gene lookup returns CDR1 ENHRY and CDR2 SYGVKD. Here the CDR3 reads CAISESSAGQETQYF. The CDR3 region has the DNA TGTGCCATCAGTGAGTCTTCCGCAGGTCAAGAGACCCAGTACTTC.

This sequence joins TRBV3-1 (or the pseudogene TRBV3-2) and TRBJ1-1; TRBD1 matches at 10 bases. The V and J ends lost 3 bases and 6 bases, in that order; junction bases with no gene match: 4. The CDR3 length is 14 residues. From germline, CDR1 is LGHDT and CDR2 YNNKEL (reference sequence). CDR3 amino acids: CASSQTGGWSEAFF. Here the CDR3 DNA reads TGTGCCAGCAGCCAGACAGGGGGCTGGTCTGAAGCTTTCTTT.

The chain recombines TRBV5-4 with TRBJ1-1, with TRBD1 matching 7 bases. Germline CDR1 reads SGHNT; CDR2 reads YYREEE (reference sequence). V lost 5 bases and J lost 10; bases outside the gene matches: 17. The CDR3 extends over 15 amino acids. CDR3 residues: CASSVQGNLPLGAFF. The DNA of the CDR3 is TGTGCCAGCAGTGTACAGGGGAATTTACCCCTCGGAGCTTTCTTT. The entire variable domain, with the rest obtained from reference TRBV5-4 and TRBJ1-1, is as follows: ETGVTQSPTHLIKTRGQQVTLRCSSQSGHNTVSWYQQALGQGPQFIFQYYREEENGRGNFPPRFSGLQFPNYSSELNVNALELDDSALYLCASSVQGNLPLGAFFGQGTRLTVV.

This clone was seen a few times. This chain uses TRBV15 with TRBJ1-2, with D possibly matching TRBD1 (5 bases). There are 14 residues in the CDR3. CDR1 and CDR2 (germline): LNHNV, YYDKDF (reference sequence). V was clipped by 3 bases and J by 0 bases, with 8 bases between them. Here the CDR3 DNA reads TGTGCCACCAGCAGGGGACTGACTAACTATGGCTACACCTTC. Its protein product is CATSRGLTNYGYTF.

The J gene is TRBJ2-7, the V gene TRBV6-5; unclear D gene. Trimming pared 11 bases from V and 3 bases from J, leaving 8 bases between. Germline assignment: CDR1 MNHEY and CDR2 SVGAGI. This CDR3 has 10 amino acids. For the CDR3, the DNA is TGTGCCGTAGCAATCTACGAGCAGTACTTC. Its protein is CAVAIYEQYF.

This chain links TRBV6-6 with TRBJ2-7, with D possibly matching TRBD2 (5 bases). Germline V gene data show CDR1 as MNHNY and CDR2 as SVGAGI (reference sequence). Trimming stripped 7 bases from V and 7 bases from J, with 20 bases between. This CDR3 spans 14 amino acids. CDR3 sequence: CASTSPPSSGEQYF. The CDR3 DNA reads as TGTGCCAGCACCTCCCCACCCTCTTCGGGGGAGCAGTACTTC.

About this clone itself: Other DNA sequences of this sample code for an identical CDR3. This chain links TRBV9 with TRBJ2-5; 14 positions agree with TRBD2. V lost 3 bases to trimming and J lost 2 bases; unmatched junction nucleotides: 3. CDR1 and CDR2 (germline): SGDLS, YYNGEE. This CDR3 region has 16 residues. DNA for the CDR3: TGTGCCAGCAGCGGCGGACTAGCGGGGGGACAAGAGACCCAGTACTTC. It codes for CASSGGLAGGQETQYF.

This clone has a single count. The chain combines TRBV30 with TRBJ1-2; a weak D match, TRBD1 (6 bases). The CDR3 sequence is 18 residues long. Trimming pared 0 bases from V and 7 bases from J, leaving 27 bases between. Germline CDR1 is GTSNPN and CDR2 is SVGIG (reference sequence). The CDR3, as DNA: TGTGCCTGGAGTGTACAACCTCGCAGGGGACTACTCGGTAGTGGCTACACCTTC. Translated: CAWSVQPRRGLLGSGYTF. The full variable domain, rest sourced from reference TRBV30 and TRBJ1-2, is SQTIHQWPATLVQPVGSPLSLECTVEGTSNPNLYWYRQAAGRGLQLLFYSVGIGQISSEVPQNLSASRPQDRQFILSSKKLLLSDSGFYLCAWSVQPRRGLLGSGYTFGSGTRLTVV.

The chain employs TRBV5-1 and TRBJ1-3; 8 bases map to TRBD1. The CDR3 has 13 residues. The V segment lost 2 bases and the J segment 9 bases; nucleotides outside the gene matches: 4. Germline loops: CDR1 SGHRS, CDR2 YFSETQ. The CDR3 bases are TGCGCCAGCAGCTTAGGACAGGGTGCCACCATATATTTT. Protein sequence: CASSLGQGATIYF.

Here the CDR3 DNA reads TGTGCCAGCGCCACGGGGAATTCACCCCTCCACTTT. It translates to CASATGNSPLHF. The gene calls are TRBV3-1 (or the pseudogene TRBV3-2) and TRBJ1-6; D gene unclear. Germline V gives CDR1 LGHDT, CDR2 YNNKEL (reference sequence). The V and J ends lost 8 bases and 7 bases respectively, with 9 bases between them. CDR3 length: 12 amino acids.

The chain uses TRBV30 and TRBJ2-5; 10 positions match TRBD2. Germline assignment: CDR1 GTSNPN and CDR2 SVGIG (reference sequence). This CDR3 is 14 amino acids long. V gave up 5 bases and J gave up 0 bases; unmatched junction bases: 3. CDR3 residues: CAWGSGGYQETQYF. CDR3 nucleotides: TGTGCCTGGGGTAGCGGGGGGTACCAAGAGACCCAGTACTTC.

This chain joins TRBV4-1 and TRBJ2-5; 10 bases are a match to TRBD2. CDR1 and CDR2 (germline): MGHRA, YSYEKL. The CDR3 loop spans 15 amino acids. V shed 6 bases and J 3 bases; nucleotides not matched to a gene: 7. Written as DNA, the CDR3 is TGCGCCAGCAGTAAAATAGCGGGGGGCGAAGAGACCCAGTACTTC. This encodes CASSKIAGGEETQYF.

The genes are TRBV18 and TRBJ1-1; 9 nucleotides align to TRBD1. After removal of 3 bases from V and 6 bases from J, the junction contained 11 bases not matched to a gene. Looked up from germline, CDR1 is KGHSH and CDR2 is LQKENI. The CDR3 runs 16 residues. Here the CDR3 reads CASSPQSRTGEPEAFF. Written as DNA, the CDR3 is TGTGCCAGCTCACCCCAATCCCGGACAGGGGAGCCTGAAGCTTTCTTT.

The V gene is TRBV5-8, the J gene TRBJ2-3, with 8 nucleotides matching TRBD2. Germline V gene lookup returns CDR1 SGHTS and CDR2 YDEGEE. CDR3 length: 14 amino acids. V lost 4 bases, J lost 8 bases, and 9 bases stayed unmatched. Here the CDR3 reads CASSNGLATGTQYF. In nucleotides, the CDR3 is TGTGCCAGCAGCAACGGACTAGCTACGGGTACGCAGTATTTT. The complete variable domain, with remaining parts taken from reference TRBV5-8 and TRBJ2-3, reads EAGVTQSPTHLIKTRGQQATLRCSPISGHTSVYWYQQALGLGLQFLLWYDEGEERNRGNFPPRFSGRQFPNYSSELNVNALELEDSALYLCASSNGLATGTQYFGPGTRLTVL.

V and J are TRBV7-2 and TRBJ2-6, with 8 bases aligning to TRBD1. The CDR3 is made up of 18 amino acids. Germline V gives CDR1 SGHTA, CDR2 FQGNSA. Trimming took 5 bases from V and 0 from J; bases not matched to a gene: 9. CDR3 loop: CASSLRGQGLSGANVLTF. In DNA, the CDR3 is TGTGCCAGCAGCCTACGAGGACAGGGCCTCTCTGGGGCCAACGTCCTGACTTTC.

This clone was seen more than once but under ten times. The V and J genes are TRBV2 and TRBJ2-1; 9 bases are a match to TRBD2. Germline CDR1 reads SNHLY; CDR2 reads FYNNEI. Trimming cost V 9 bases and J 6 bases; bases outside gene matches: 9. The CDR3 runs 14 residues. This CDR3 reads CARSLAGTGNEQFF. The CDR3 bases are TGTGCCAGGAGTCTAGCGGGGACTGGCAATGAGCAGTTCTTC.

The chain has TRBV7-9 and TRBJ2-3, with D possibly being TRBD2 (5 bases). Trimming pared 5 bases from V and 5 bases from J, leaving 8 bases between. Looked up from germline, CDR1 is SEHNR and CDR2 is FQNEAQ (reference sequence). This CDR3 comprises 12 residues. The CDR3 is CASSEGGDTQYF. The DNA of the CDR3 is TGTGCCAGCAGCGAGGGTGGAGATACGCAGTATTTT.

The chain links TRBV7-9 to TRBJ1-1; 8 bases match TRBD1. The germline gives CDR1 SEHNR, CDR2 FQNEAQ (reference sequence). The junction had 10 bases not matched to a gene; V was cut back by 5 bases and J by 8 bases. This CDR3 is built from 14 residues. The CDR3, as DNA: TGTGCCAGCAGCCAACTCGAACAGGGGGTAGAAGCTTTCTTT. It codes for CASSQLEQGVEAFF.

The V gene is TRBV3-1 (or the pseudogene TRBV3-2), the J gene TRBJ2-5; 7 bases fit TRBD2. Germline CDR1 and CDR2: LGHDT and YNNKEL (reference sequence). Germline trimming cut 1 base from V and 0 bases from J; bases unmatched to any gene: 5. There are 16 residues in the CDR3. The CDR3 DNA is TGTGCCAGCAGCCAAGTATGGAGCGGGGACCAAGAGACCCAGTACTTC. Encoded protein: CASSQVWSGDQETQYF.

The chain combines TRBV6-5 with TRBJ1-6, with a possible D match to TRBD1 (5 bases). The germline V gene encodes CDR1 MNHEY and CDR2 SVGAGI. The CDR3 totals 15 residues. Trimming removed 6 bases from V and 9 bases from J, with 18 bases in between. This CDR3 reads CASSWGVGGGSPLHF. The CDR3 DNA sequence: TGTGCCAGCAGCTGGGGGGTTGGAGGAGGTTCACCCCTCCACTTT.

In the case of this clone: Likely a read error: the CDR3 ends without its conserved phenylalanine or tryptophan. No DNA is shown, since the ends of the CDR3 on it are uncertain; the CDR3 is the one TCRdb lists. The V call is TRBV6-4, the J call TRBJ1-2. The CDR3 is made up of 9 amino acids, end residues included. From germline, CDR1 is MRHNA and CDR2 SNTAGT. CDR3 region: CASSWGVVR.

The chain employs TRBV6-1 and TRBJ2-7; TRBD1 matches at 8 bases. Germline V lookup: CDR1 MNHNS, CDR2 SASEGT. J gave up 3 bases and V 1 base, and 5 bases lay outside the gene matches. The CDR3 spans 15 residues. Written as DNA, the CDR3 is TGTGCCAGCAGTGAAGAGGACAGGGAAAGCTACGAGCAGTACTTC. Translation: CASSEEDRESYEQYF.